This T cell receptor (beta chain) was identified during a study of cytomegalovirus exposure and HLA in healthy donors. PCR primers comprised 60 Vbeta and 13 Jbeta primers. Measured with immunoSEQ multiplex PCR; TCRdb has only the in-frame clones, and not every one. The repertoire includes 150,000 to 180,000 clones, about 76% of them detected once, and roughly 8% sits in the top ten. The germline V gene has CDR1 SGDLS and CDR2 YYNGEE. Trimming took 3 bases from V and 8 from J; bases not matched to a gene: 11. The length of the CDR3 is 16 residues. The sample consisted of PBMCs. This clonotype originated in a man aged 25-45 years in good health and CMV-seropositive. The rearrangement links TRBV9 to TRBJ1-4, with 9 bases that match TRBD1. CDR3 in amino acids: CASSADTGGSGEKLFF. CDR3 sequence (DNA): TGTGCCAGCAGCGCGGATACAGGGGGCAGCGGGGAAAAACTGTTTTTT. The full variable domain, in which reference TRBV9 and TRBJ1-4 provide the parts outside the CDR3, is DSGVTQTPKHLITATGQRVTLRCSPRSGDLSVYWYQQSLDQGLQFLIQYYNGEERAKGNILERFSAQQFPDLHSELNLSSLELGDSALYFCASSADTGGSGEKLFFGSGTQLSVL.